One sample yielded the 5 T cell receptor beta chains listed below, sequenced in a study of blood T cell repertoires in COVID-19. Clones were read by immunoSEQ multiplex PCR, and TCRdb kept only the in-frame ones, dropping some. The sample shows approximately 97,000 clones, over 85% of them seen only once. Input material: peripheral blood. The origin of the receptors is a woman between 45 and 60 years old with COVID-19, enrolled during active disease.

The V call is TRBV6-6, the J call TRBJ2-2; 8 bases agree with TRBD1. This CDR3 has 15 residues. Per the germline V gene, CDR1 is MNHNY and CDR2 is SVGAGI (reference sequence). V shed 5 bases and J 0 bases; nucleotides not matched to a gene: 2. The CDR3 bases are TGTGCCAGCAGTCACAGGGGGGCGAACACCGGGGAGCTGTTTTTT. Protein sequence: CASSHRGANTGELFF.

The chain couples TRBV19 to TRBJ2-6; 7 nucleotides agree with TRBD2. The CDR3 sequence is 15 residues long. V gave up 6 bases and J gave up 4 bases; unmatched junction bases: 6. Germline V gives CDR1 LNHDA, CDR2 SQIVND (reference sequence). The CDR3, as DNA: TGTGCCAGTAGCCCAGCGGGGACCGGGGCCAACGTCCTGACTTTC. Translating it yields CASSPAGTGANVLTF.

The V gene is TRBV6-2 or TRBV6-3, the J gene TRBJ1-6; no firm D call. The ends were cut back, 1 base at V and 14 bases at J, with 21 bases in the middle. Germline V gene data show CDR1 as MNHEY and CDR2 as SVGEGT. The CDR3 has 16 amino acids. The CDR3 loop is CASSYFRRETRSTLHF. DNA of the CDR3: TGTGCCAGCAGTTACTTCCGCCGGGAGACCCGCAGCACCCTCCACTTT.

This rearrangement joins TRBV7-9 to TRBJ1-2; 7 nucleotides align to TRBD1. Germline lookup yields CDR1 SEHNR and CDR2 FQNEAQ (reference sequence). This CDR3 region has 16 residues. Losses at the gene ends were 1 base for V and 8 bases for J; bases not matched to a gene: 13. This chain's CDR3 is CASSLGLGGRGHGYTF. As DNA, the CDR3 is TGTGCCAGCAGCTTAGGGTTAGGGGGCAGGGGTCACGGCTACACCTTC. The full variable domain, its missing parts supplied by reference TRBV7-9 and TRBJ1-2, is DTGVSQNPRHKITKRGQNVTFRCDPISEHNRLYWYRQTLGQGPEFLTYFQNEAQLEKSRLLSDRFSAERPKGSFSTLEIQRTEQGDSAMYLCASSLGLGGRGHGYTFGSGTRLTVV.

This clone came up a few times. The J gene is TRBJ1-2, the V gene TRBV9, with 9 bases matching TRBD1. CDR1 and CDR2 (germline): SGDLS, YYNGEE. J was trimmed by 7 bases and V by 0 bases; bases with no gene match: 13. This CDR3 has 17 amino acids. CDR3 protein: CASSVDVTGGALGGYTF. In nucleotides, the CDR3 is TGTGCCAGCAGCGTAGATGTGACAGGGGGAGCGTTGGGTGGCTACACCTTC. Complete variable domain (other parts from reference TRBV9 and TRBJ1-2): DSGVTQTPKHLITATGQRVTLRCSPRSGDLSVYWYQQSLDQGLQFLIQYYNGEERAKGNILERFSAQQFPDLHSELNLSSLELGDSALYFCASSVDVTGGALGGYTFGSGTRLTVV.